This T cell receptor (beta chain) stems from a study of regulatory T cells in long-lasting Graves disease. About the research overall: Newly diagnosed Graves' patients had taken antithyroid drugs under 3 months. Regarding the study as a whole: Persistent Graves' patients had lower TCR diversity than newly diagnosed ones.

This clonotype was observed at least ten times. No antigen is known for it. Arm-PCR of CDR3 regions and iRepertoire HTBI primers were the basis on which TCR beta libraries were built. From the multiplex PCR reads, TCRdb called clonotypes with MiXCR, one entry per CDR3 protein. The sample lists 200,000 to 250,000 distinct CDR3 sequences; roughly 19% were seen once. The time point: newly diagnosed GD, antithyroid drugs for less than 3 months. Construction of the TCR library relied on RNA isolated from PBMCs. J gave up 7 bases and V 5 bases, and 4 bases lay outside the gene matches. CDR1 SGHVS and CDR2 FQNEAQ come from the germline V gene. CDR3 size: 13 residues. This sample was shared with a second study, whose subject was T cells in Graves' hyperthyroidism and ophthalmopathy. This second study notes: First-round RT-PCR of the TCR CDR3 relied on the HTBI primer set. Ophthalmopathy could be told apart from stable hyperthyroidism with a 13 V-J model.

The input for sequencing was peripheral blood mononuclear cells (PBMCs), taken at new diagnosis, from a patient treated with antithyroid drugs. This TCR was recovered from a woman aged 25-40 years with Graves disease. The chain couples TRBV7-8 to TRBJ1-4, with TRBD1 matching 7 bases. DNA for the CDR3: TGTGCCAGCAGCCCAGGGACAGTTGAAAAACTGTTTTTT. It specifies CASSPGTVEKLFF.